This T cell receptor (beta chain) originates from a study of T cell repertoires in cytomegalovirus infection. Overall study: TCR beta signatures that were public indicated CMV infection and matching HLA type.

This clonotype was counted at least ten times. Its cognate antigen is unknown. There are 11 residues in the CDR3. Trimming pared 2 bases from V and 10 bases from J, leaving 8 bases between. From germline, CDR1 is MGHDK and CDR2 SYGVNS. TCRdb reanalysed the reads using MiXCR and keeps one entry per CDR3 protein. The data show some 150,000 distinct CDR3 sequences, about 6% seen once. General observations from the study: Individuals carrying CMV plus the relevant HLA were identified by cumulative frequency of public TCR beta families.

Input material: PBMCs. The sequence was collected from a human donor in good health (CMV status not recorded). Some clones in this sample may be carry-over from other donors' samples. The chain combines TRBV25-1 with TRBJ1-1, with D hard to call. The CDR3 region is CASSEEARAFF. CDR3 nucleotides: TGTGCCAGCAGTGAAGAAGCTCGAGCTTTCTTT.